The present T cell receptor beta chain was sequenced within a study of T cell responses to AZD1222 COVID-19 vaccine. With regard to this clone: Its antigen is unknown.

Clones were read by immunoSEQ multiplex PCR, and TCRdb kept only the in-frame ones, dropping some. The profile shows about 130,000 clones, roughly 87% of them singletons. V was clipped by 1 base and J by 4 bases, with 19 bases between them. Looked up from germline, CDR1 is LNHDA and CDR2 is SQIVND (reference sequence). The CDR3 runs 17 residues. Study-wide results and caveats: Spike-specific TCR repertoires showed rising breadth and depth after two AZD1222 doses. CD4 TCRs associated with vaccination spanned spike, dominating at 160-218 and 743-854. Clonal diversity may have been underestimated, and the donors were mostly white British, with more females than males.

This specimen consisted of peripheral blood, obtained on day 0 of AZD1222 vaccination. The chain recombines TRBV19 with TRBJ1-1; a possible D gene is TRBD1 (6 bases). The TCR sequence derives from an adult in good health. The CDR3 sequence: CASSIGTGSRLGTEAFF. The CDR3 coding sequence is TGTGCCAGTAGTATAGGTACAGGGTCGAGGTTGGGCACTGAAGCTTTCTTT.